The rows below give T cell receptor beta chains drawn from one sample of a study of blood T cell repertoires in COVID-19. Using immunoSEQ multiplex PCR, the repertoire was profiled, and TCRdb retains in-frame clones only, with some absent. The profile shows approximately 97,000 clones, 70% to 90% of them singletons. The sample was peripheral blood. The source is a man aged 50 to 59 with active COVID-19. Both conserved end residues are part of each CDR3. D genes are given only for firm matches. Not all rows give a size; the values are once, few, many and, for expanded clones, a class.

D gene: .
clone size: .
J gene: TRBJ2-5
V gene: TRBV7-6
CDR3 protein: CASSLALATQETQYF
CDR3 DNA: TGTGCCAGCAGCTTAGCCCTAGCCACTCAAGAGACCCAGTACTTC

D gene: TRBD1
clone size: .
J gene: TRBJ2-1
V gene: TRBV7-9
CDR3 protein: CASSPLDRISNEQFF
CDR3 DNA: TGTGCCAGCAGCCCGTTGGACAGGATAAGCAATGAGCAGTTCTTC

D gene: .
clone size: .
J gene: TRBJ1-2
V gene: TRBV2
CDR3 protein: CASKRGRNYGYTF
CDR3 DNA: TGTGCCAGCAAGCGGGGTCGTAACTATGGCTACACCTTC

D gene: TRBD2
clone size: once
J gene: TRBJ2-3
V gene: TRBV13
CDR3 protein: CASILADTDTQYF
CDR3 DNA: TGTGCCAGCATACTAGCGGACACAGATACGCAGTATTTT

D gene: .
clone size: .
J gene: TRBJ2-1
V gene: TRBV3-1/TRBV3-2
CDR3 protein: CASSQTGNEQFF
CDR3 DNA: TGTGCCAGCAGCCAAACAGGCAATGAGCAGTTCTTC

D gene: TRBD1
clone size: few
J gene: TRBJ1-2
V gene: TRBV5-5
CDR3 protein: CASSLTGGGNYGYTF
CDR3 DNA: TGTGCCAGCAGCTTAACAGGGGGTGGAAACTATGGCTACACCTTC

D gene: TRBD2
clone size: .
J gene: TRBJ2-1
V gene: TRBV27
CDR3 protein: CASSLNPSGALSSYNEQFF
CDR3 DNA: TGTGCCAGCAGTTTAAATCCTAGCGGGGCGCTAAGCTCCTACAATGAGCAGTTCTTC

D gene: .
clone size: .
J gene: TRBJ1-1
V gene: TRBV11-2
CDR3 protein: CASSLTGYTEAFF
CDR3 DNA: TGTGCCAGCAGCCTTACAGGGTACACTGAAGCTTTCTTT

D gene: TRBD2
clone size: .
J gene: TRBJ2-7
V gene: TRBV29-1
CDR3 protein: CSVVTGGVTYEQYF
CDR3 DNA: TGCAGCGTTGTAACCGGGGGGGTTACCTACGAGCAGTACTTC

D gene: .
clone size: .
J gene: TRBJ1-1
V gene: TRBV19
CDR3 protein: CASVDNPGLEAFF
CDR3 DNA: TGTGCCAGCGTCGATAACCCGGGACTTGAAGCTTTCTTT

D gene: .
clone size: .
J gene: TRBJ2-7
V gene: TRBV11-2
CDR3 protein: CASSLRGKGKAYEQYF
CDR3 DNA: TGTGCCAGCAGCCTGAGGGGGAAGGGTAAGGCATACGAGCAGTACTTC

D gene: .
clone size: .
J gene: TRBJ2-7
V gene: TRBV6-5
CDR3 protein: CASSYRTGGRGEQYF
CDR3 DNA: TGTGCCAGCAGTTACCGGACTGGAGGGCGAGGCGAGCAGTACTTC

D gene: TRBD1
clone size: .
J gene: TRBJ1-5
V gene: TRBV7-8
CDR3 protein: CASSKIQGAHQPQHF
CDR3 DNA: TGTGCCAGCAGCAAAATACAGGGGGCCCATCAGCCCCAGCATTTT

D gene: .
clone size: .
J gene: TRBJ2-7
V gene: TRBV20-1
CDR3 protein: CSATTGYEQYF
CDR3 DNA: TGCAGTGCTACGACAGGATACGAGCAGTACTTC

D gene: TRBD1
clone size: .
J gene: TRBJ1-2
V gene: TRBV4-2
CDR3 protein: CASSQDLGGGNYGYTF
CDR3 DNA: TGTGCCAGCAGCCAAGATTTAGGGGGCGGTAACTATGGCTACACCTTC

D gene: TRBD1
clone size: once
J gene: TRBJ1-1
V gene: TRBV14
CDR3 protein: CASSDRGRGTEAFF
CDR3 DNA: TGTGCCAGCAGCGACAGGGGGCGCGGGACTGAAGCTTTCTTT

D gene: .
clone size: .
J gene: TRBJ1-2
V gene: TRBV4-2
CDR3 protein: CASSQALLQGFGYGYTF
CDR3 DNA: TGTGCCAGCAGCCAAGCCCTCTTACAGGGTTTCGGCTATGGCTACACCTTC

D gene: .
clone size: .
J gene: TRBJ2-7
V gene: TRBV6-6
CDR3 protein: CASTGSYEQYF
CDR3 DNA: TGTGCCAGCACCGGTTCCTACGAGCAGTACTTC

D gene: .
clone size: .
J gene: TRBJ2-1
V gene: TRBV11-3
CDR3 protein: CASRSRGEQFF
CDR3 DNA: TGTGCCAGCAGATCGAGAGGTGAGCAGTTCTTC

D gene: TRBD2
clone size: .
J gene: TRBJ2-3
V gene: TRBV19
CDR3 protein: CASIQGGAHTDTQYF
CDR3 DNA: TGTGCCAGTATCCAGGGAGGGGCCCACACAGATACGCAGTATTTT

D gene: .
clone size: .
J gene: TRBJ2-5
V gene: TRBV5-4
CDR3 protein: CASSLGAGKETQYF
CDR3 DNA: TGTGCCAGCAGCTTGGGGGCAGGGAAGGAGACCCAGTACTTC

D gene: .
clone size: .
J gene: TRBJ1-2
V gene: TRBV6-6
CDR3 protein: CAAQAAANYGYTF
CDR3 DNA: TGTGCCGCTCAGGCAGCAGCTAACTATGGCTACACCTTC

D gene: TRBD2
clone size: .
J gene: TRBJ2-5
V gene: TRBV9
CDR3 protein: CASSVGAGGRQETQYF
CDR3 DNA: TGTGCCAGCAGCGTAGGTGCGGGGGGGCGGCAAGAGACCCAGTACTTC

D gene: TRBD1
clone size: .
J gene: TRBJ2-5
V gene: TRBV6-5
CDR3 protein: CASRPGQGLGTQYF
CDR3 DNA: TGTGCCAGCAGACCGGGACAGGGTCTGGGGACCCAGTACTTC

D gene: .
clone size: .
J gene: TRBJ1-2
V gene: TRBV7-9
CDR3 protein: CASSPRAVGGDGYTF
CDR3 DNA: TGTGCCAGCAGCCCCAGGGCGGTAGGGGGAGATGGCTACACCTTC

D gene: TRBD1
clone size: .
J gene: TRBJ1-1
V gene: TRBV27
CDR3 protein: CASSLYRGSTEAFF
CDR3 DNA: TGTGCCAGCAGTTTGTACAGGGGCAGCACTGAAGCTTTCTTT

D gene: .
clone size: .
J gene: TRBJ1-1
V gene: TRBV3-1/TRBV3-2
CDR3 protein: CASSYGQPNTEAFF
CDR3 DNA: TGTGCCAGCAGCTACGGACAGCCGAACACTGAAGCTTTCTTT

D gene: .
clone size: .
J gene: TRBJ1-2
V gene: TRBV2
CDR3 protein: CASRSLGYTF
CDR3 DNA: TGTGCCAGCAGGAGTCTCGGCTACACCTTC

D gene: .
clone size: .
J gene: TRBJ1-1
V gene: TRBV6-5
CDR3 protein: CASSYNRNTEAFF
CDR3 DNA: TGTGCCAGCAGTTACAATAGGAACACTGAAGCTTTCTTT

D gene: TRBD1
clone size: once
J gene: TRBJ1-1
V gene: TRBV6-5
CDR3 protein: CASSSTGYGTEAFF
CDR3 DNA: TGTGCCAGCAGTTCGACAGGGTACGGCACTGAAGCTTTCTTT

D gene: .
clone size: .
J gene: TRBJ1-5
V gene: TRBV6-5
CDR3 protein: CASSYSGGPNQPQHF
CDR3 DNA: TGTGCCAGCAGTTACTCTGGTGGGCCGAATCAGCCCCAGCATTTT

D gene: .
clone size: .
J gene: TRBJ1-3
V gene: TRBV10-1
CDR3 protein: CASDGWGGNCSGNTIYF
CDR3 DNA: TGCGCCAGCGATGGGTGGGGGGGAAACTGCTCTGGAAACACCATATATTTT

D gene: .
clone size: once
J gene: TRBJ1-1
V gene: TRBV30
CDR3 protein: CAWRGMGEAFF
CDR3 DNA: TGTGCCTGGAGGGGCATGGGTGAAGCTTTCTTT

D gene: TRBD1
clone size: .
J gene: TRBJ2-7
V gene: TRBV2
CDR3 protein: CASTSRGQGIYEQYF
CDR3 DNA: TGTGCCAGCACGAGTAGGGGACAGGGGATCTACGAGCAGTACTTC

D gene: TRBD1
clone size: .
J gene: TRBJ2-7
V gene: TRBV2
CDR3 protein: CASSRDRATYEQYF
CDR3 DNA: TGTGCCAGCAGCCGGGACAGGGCCACCTACGAGCAGTACTTC

D gene: .
clone size: .
J gene: TRBJ1-1
V gene: TRBV7-6
CDR3 protein: CASSLGGVGTESEAFF
CDR3 DNA: TGTGCCAGCAGCTTAGGGGGGGTTGGGACGGAATCTGAAGCTTTCTTT

D gene: .
clone size: .
J gene: TRBJ1-2
V gene: TRBV19
CDR3 protein: CASSPGQSYGYTF
CDR3 DNA: TGTGCCAGTAGCCCCGGACAAAGCTATGGCTACACCTTC

D gene: TRBD2
clone size: once
J gene: TRBJ2-7
V gene: TRBV5-8
CDR3 protein: CASSIRRGLRLEQYF
CDR3 DNA: TGTGCCAGCAGCATACGCCGGGGACTACGGCTCGAGCAGTACTTC

D gene: TRBD1
clone size: .
J gene: TRBJ1-3
V gene: TRBV7-3
CDR3 protein: CASSLGQAGNTIYF
CDR3 DNA: TGTGCCAGCAGCTTAGGACAGGCTGGAAACACCATATATTTT

D gene: .
clone size: .
J gene: TRBJ2-7
V gene: TRBV5-1
CDR3 protein: CASSWGTRYEF
CDR3 DNA: TGCGCCAGCAGCTGGGGGACTCGCTACGAGTTC

D gene: .
clone size: few
J gene: TRBJ2-7
V gene: TRBV5-4
CDR3 protein: CASSSEVTWSEQYF
CDR3 DNA: TGTGCCAGCAGCTCGGAAGTTACATGGAGCGAGCAGTACTTC

D gene: TRBD1
clone size: .
J gene: TRBJ1-6
V gene: TRBV28
CDR3 protein: CASSSGTGNSPLHF
CDR3 DNA: TGTGCCAGCAGTTCGGGGACAGGGAATTCACCCCTCCACTTT

D gene: TRBD2
clone size: .
J gene: TRBJ2-1
V gene: TRBV18
CDR3 protein: CASSPGLGKAGTGYNEQFF
CDR3 DNA: TGTGCCAGCTCACCGGGTTTGGGGAAAGCGGGGACCGGATACAATGAGCAGTTCTTC

D gene: TRBD1
clone size: .
J gene: TRBJ2-5
V gene: TRBV18
CDR3 protein: CASSPRRGRETQYF
CDR3 DNA: TGTGCCAGCTCACCACGCAGGGGGAGAGAGACCCAGTACTTC

D gene: TRBD1
clone size: few
J gene: TRBJ1-6
V gene: TRBV10-3
CDR3 protein: CAIMGQGGSPLHF
CDR3 DNA: TGTGCCATCATGGGACAGGGAGGCTCACCCCTCCACTTT

D gene: .
clone size: .
J gene: TRBJ1-1
V gene: TRBV6-2/TRBV6-3
CDR3 protein: CASSFRGGSTEAFF
CDR3 DNA: TGTGCCAGCAGTTTCCGGGGTGGATCGACTGAAGCTTTCTTT

D gene: .
clone size: .
J gene: TRBJ2-5
V gene: TRBV9
CDR3 protein: CASSVGLGPGETQYF
CDR3 DNA: TGTGCCAGCAGCGTAGGGTTGGGGCCAGGAGAGACCCAGTACTTC

D gene: TRBD1
clone size: .
J gene: TRBJ1-6
V gene: TRBV7-8
CDR3 protein: CASSFRDRVSSPLHF
CDR3 DNA: TGTGCCAGCAGCTTCCGGGACAGGGTCTCCTCACCCCTCCACTTT

D gene: .
clone size: .
J gene: TRBJ2-5
V gene: TRBV10-2
CDR3 protein: CASSVGTRQETQYF
CDR3 DNA: TGCGCCAGCAGTGTGGGGACTCGGCAAGAGACCCAGTACTTC

D gene: TRBD1
clone size: .
J gene: TRBJ1-1
V gene: TRBV19
CDR3 protein: CASSIDRATEAFF
CDR3 DNA: TGTGCCAGTAGTATCGACAGGGCCACTGAAGCTTTCTTT

D gene: .
clone size: .
J gene: TRBJ2-7
V gene: TRBV19
CDR3 protein: CASSIGVHEQYF
CDR3 DNA: TGTGCCAGTAGTATTGGAGTCCACGAGCAGTACTTC

D gene: TRBD1
clone size: .
J gene: TRBJ1-1
V gene: TRBV6-6
CDR3 protein: CASSRGQGGTEAFF
CDR3 DNA: TGTGCCAGCAGTCGGGGACAGGGAGGCACTGAAGCTTTCTTT

D gene: .
clone size: .
J gene: TRBJ2-3
V gene: TRBV5-8
CDR3 protein: CASSVRDTDTQYF
CDR3 DNA: TGTGCCAGCAGCGTCCGGGACACAGATACGCAGTATTTT

D gene: .
clone size: once
J gene: TRBJ1-1
V gene: TRBV5-6
CDR3 protein: CASSLSGGPAFF
CDR3 DNA: TGTGCCAGCAGCTTGTCTGGGGGCCCGGCTTTCTTT